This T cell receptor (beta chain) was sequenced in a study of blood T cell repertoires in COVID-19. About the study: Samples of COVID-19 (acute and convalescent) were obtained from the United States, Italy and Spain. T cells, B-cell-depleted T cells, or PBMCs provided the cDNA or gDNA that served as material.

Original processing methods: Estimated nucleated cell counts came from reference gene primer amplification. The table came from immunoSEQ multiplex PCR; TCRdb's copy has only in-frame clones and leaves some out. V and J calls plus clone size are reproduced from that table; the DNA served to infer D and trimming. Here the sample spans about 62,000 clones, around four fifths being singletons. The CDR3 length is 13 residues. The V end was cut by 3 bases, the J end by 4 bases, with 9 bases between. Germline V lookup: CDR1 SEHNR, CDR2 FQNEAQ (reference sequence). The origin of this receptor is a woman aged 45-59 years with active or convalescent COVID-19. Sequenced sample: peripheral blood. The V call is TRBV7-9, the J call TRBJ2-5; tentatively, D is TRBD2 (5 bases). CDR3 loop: CASSFRGSETQYF. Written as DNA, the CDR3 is TGTGCCAGCAGCTTCCGGGGTTCAGAGACCCAGTACTTC.